A single sample gave rise to the 29 T cell receptor beta chains below, sequenced in a study of OX40 agonist ivuxolimab in advanced cancers. The table came from immunoSEQ multiplex PCR; TCRdb's copy has only in-frame clones and leaves some out. This sample carries 85,000 to 95,000 clones, roughly 89% of them seen once, and the ten largest clones take around 0.3%. Sequenced material: CD4+ or CD8+ T cells sorted from blood, taken in a trial of the OX40 agonist ivuxolimab. These receptors all come from an adult with an advanced solid tumor such as melanoma, head and neck, liver or kidney cancer.

The gene calls are TRBV29-1 and TRBJ2-1, with 10 positions matching TRBD1. V shed 4 bases, J shed 10 bases, and the junction held 13 bases outside the gene matches. From germline, CDR1 is SQVTM and CDR2 ANQGSEA. CDR3 length: 15 residues. In DNA, the CDR3 is TGCAGCGTTGCCCTCTGGACAGGGGGAAGTCGCGAGCAGTTCTTC. Protein: CSVALWTGGSREQFF.

This clone was recorded once. The J gene is TRBJ2-7, the V gene TRBV9, with D perhaps TRBD2 (6 bases). V lost 0 bases and J 3 bases, leaving 10 bases between the germline ends. This CDR3 contains 14 residues. Looked up from germline, CDR1 is SGDLS and CDR2 is YYNGEE. The DNA of the CDR3 is TGTGCCAGCAGCGTAGGAAATAGCGGCTACGAGCAGTACTTC. Amino acid sequence: CASSVGNSGYEQYF.

The chain is built from TRBV5-1 and TRBJ1-1; the D gene is possibly TRBD1 (5 bases). Trimming took 0 bases from V and 0 from J, leaving 9 bases between them. This CDR3 has 15 amino acids. Germline V lookup: CDR1 SGHRS, CDR2 YFSETQ. The CDR3 DNA is TGCGCCAGCAGCTTGGGACAGCCGTTGAACACTGAAGCTTTCTTT. Translation: CASSLGQPLNTEAFF.

The V call is TRBV9, the J call TRBJ2-7; 8 bases line up with TRBD1. The CDR3 runs to 19 residues. The V gene's germline CDR1 is SGDLS and CDR2 YYNGEE. Trimming took 0 bases from V and 1 from J; bases not matched to a gene: 15. The CDR3 DNA sequence: TGTGCCAGCAGCGTAGGAGCCCAGTTGGTCGACAGGGGTTCCTACGAGCAGTACTTC. It is translated as CASSVGAQLVDRGSYEQYF.

The sample holds a few counts of this clone. CDR3 bases: TGTGCCAGCAGCCAAGATCTTCGTGATCAGCCCCAGCATTTT. It encodes CASSQDLRDQPQHF. V and J are TRBV4-2 and TRBJ1-5, with D unclear. CDR3 size: 14 residues. Germline CDR1 LGHNA, CDR2 YNFKEQ. The V gene lost 0 bases and the J gene lost 5 bases, with 8 bases spanning the gap.

The chain combines TRBV19 with TRBJ1-2; D gene unclear. V was cut by 7 bases and J by 1 base, with 22 bases left in between. The CDR3 has 17 amino acids. Germline V lookup: CDR1 LNHDA, CDR2 SQIVND (reference sequence). Here the CDR3 DNA reads TGTGCCAGTACCATAGACCCCGGAGGACCAGATAACTATGGCTACACCTTC. This encodes CASTIDPGGPDNYGYTF. The whole variable domain, remainder taken from reference TRBV19 and TRBJ1-2, is DGGITQSPKYLFRKEGQNVTLSCEQNLNHDAMYWYRQDPGQGLRLIYYSQIVNDFQKGDIAEGYSVSREKKESFPLTVTSAQKNPTAFYLCASTIDPGGPDNYGYTFGSGTRLTVV.

The V call is TRBV5-1, the J call TRBJ1-2; 7 bases line up with TRBD1. Per the germline V gene, CDR1 is SGHRS and CDR2 is YFSETQ. V trimming: 0 bases; J trimming: 2 bases; junction bases outside the gene matches: 7. The CDR3 sequence is 16 residues long. The CDR3 nucleotides read TGCGCCAGCAGCTTGGCCCCGACAGGGACCAACTATGGCTACACCTTC. This translates into CASSLAPTGTNYGYTF.

This clone came up once. The chain joins TRBV6-1 to TRBJ2-7, with D possibly TRBD2 on 6 matching bases. Trimming removed 2 bases from V and 5 bases from J, with 13 bases in between. CDR1 and CDR2 (germline): MNHNS, SASEGT. CDR3 length: 14 amino acids. CDR3 amino acids: CASSERGIIHEQYF. DNA of the CDR3: TGTGCCAGCAGTGAACGGGGGATCATACACGAGCAGTACTTC.

This chain joins TRBV2 and TRBJ2-7; a weak D match, TRBD2 (6 bases). CDR3 length equals 13 residues. From germline, CDR1 is SNHLY and CDR2 FYNNEI. Trimming cost V 5 bases and J 3 bases, with 11 bases left between them. The DNA for the CDR3 is TGTGCCAGCAGTTCGGGACTCCTCTACGAGCAGTACTTC. Translation: CASSSGLLYEQYF.

The gene calls are TRBV18 and TRBJ2-7, with D unresolved. The CDR3 covers 14 residues. Germline lookup yields CDR1 KGHSH and CDR2 LQKENI. V gave up 6 bases and J gave up 0 bases, with 12 bases separating them. The CDR3 loop reads CASSLSPSSYEQYF. The CDR3, as DNA: TGTGCCAGCTCCCTCTCGCCGAGCTCCTACGAGCAGTACTTC.

The CDR3 reads CASSISRNQPQHF. The CDR3 nucleotides read TGTGCCAGTAGTATATCCCGTAATCAGCCCCAGCATTTT. The chain is built from TRBV19 and TRBJ1-5, with no clear D. This CDR3 has 13 amino acids. CDR1 LNHDA and CDR2 SQIVND come from the germline V gene (reference sequence). The germline V and J ends were trimmed by 2 bases and 4 bases, with 6 bases remaining between them.

The V call is TRBV4-3, the J call TRBJ2-4; TRBD2 is a possible D gene (7 bases). V was cut by 0 bases and J by 9 bases, with 21 bases left in between. This CDR3 contains 17 residues. The germline V gene encodes CDR1 LGHNA and CDR2 YSLEER. The CDR3 DNA reads TGCGCCAGCAGCCAAGATCTAAGTGGGGGGGCGGTAGGCATTCAGTACTTC. Translated, it gives CASSQDLSGGAVGIQYF.

This clone was recorded only once. The rearrangement links TRBV14 to TRBJ1-6; D is uncertain. The V end was cut by 7 bases, the J end by 8 bases, with 21 bases between. Germline assignment: CDR1 SGHDN and CDR2 FVKESK. This CDR3 is 16 amino acids long. The chain's CDR3 is CASIQRPLWLYSPLHF. The CDR3 DNA reads as TGTGCCAGCATTCAGCGGCCCCTTTGGCTCTATTCACCCCTCCACTTT.

The V call is TRBV13, the J call TRBJ2-1; possible D gene TRBD1, 6 bases. Trimming took 6 bases from V and 2 from J, leaving 20 bases between them. The CDR3 spans 17 residues. The V gene's germline CDR1 is PRHDT and CDR2 FYEKMQ (reference sequence). The DNA of the CDR3 is TGTGCCAGCAGTCCCACGGATGAGGGACAACCCTACAATGAGCAGTTCTTC. Protein: CASSPTDEGQPYNEQFF.

This clone has a single count. This chain uses TRBV6-5 with TRBJ2-3; 7 bases are a match to TRBD2. Looked up from germline, CDR1 is MNHEY and CDR2 is SVGAGI. The CDR3 extends over 16 amino acids. Trimming cost V 0 bases and J 2 bases; bases outside gene matches: 5. CDR3 sequence reads: CASSYSSSGDTDTQYF. CDR3 DNA sequence: TGTGCCAGCAGTTACTCATCTAGCGGCGACACAGATACGCAGTATTTT.

The chain uses TRBV10-1 and TRBJ2-1; 9 bases are shared with TRBD2. CDR3 length: 17 amino acids. Germline V lookup: CDR1 WNHNN, CDR2 SYGVQD (reference sequence). With 2 bases clipped from V and 2 bases from J, the junction kept 7 bases outside the gene matches. The chain's CDR3 is CASSENHSGSPYNEQFF. The CDR3 nucleotides are TGCGCCAGCAGTGAGAATCATAGCGGGAGCCCCTACAATGAGCAGTTCTTC.

J is TRBJ1-1 and V is TRBV2; 10 positions agree with TRBD1. CDR3 length: 18 residues. Germline trimming cut 3 bases from V and 3 bases from J; bases unmatched to any gene: 13. Germline V gives CDR1 SNHLY, CDR2 FYNNEI. The CDR3 region has the DNA TGTGCCAGCAGTGAGGGTTCAGGACAGGGGGTTTTTTACACTGAAGCTTTCTTT. This gives the protein CASSEGSGQGVFYTEAFF.

The chain carries TRBV4-3 and TRBJ2-1, with 13 positions matching TRBD2. With 1 base clipped from V and 9 bases from J, the junction kept 9 bases outside the gene matches. The V gene's germline CDR1 is LGHNA and CDR2 YSLEER. This CDR3 is built from 17 residues. CDR3 protein: CASSQGTSGGAGSEQFF. CDR3 DNA sequence: TGCGCCAGCAGCCAAGGAACTAGCGGGGGGGCTGGAAGTGAGCAGTTCTTC.

The CDR3 region is CASSVAPRATNEKLFF. The CDR3, as DNA: TGTGCCAGCAGCGTAGCCCCCAGGGCAACTAATGAAAAACTGTTTTTT. V gene TRBV9 combines with J gene TRBJ1-4, with D possibly TRBD1 on 5 matching bases. Deletions cut 0 bases from V and 0 bases from J, with 9 bases between. This CDR3 is 16 amino acids long. Germline-derived CDR1 and CDR2 are SGDLS and YYNGEE.

The CDR3, as DNA: TGTGCCAGCAGTTACTTGACTAGTGATGAGCAGTTCTTC. It yields the protein CASSYLTSDEQFF. The rearrangement uses TRBV6-5 and TRBJ2-1, with a tentative D call TRBD2 (6 bases). The CDR3 sequence is 13 residues long. The germline CDR1 and CDR2 sequences are MNHEY and SVGAGI. V was cut by 1 base and J by 8 bases, with 9 bases left in between.

This clone showed up just once. The V and J genes are TRBV9 and TRBJ2-1; 11 bases are shared with TRBD2. Trimming cost V 4 bases and J 2 bases; bases outside gene matches: 2. The germline V gene has CDR1 SGDLS and CDR2 YYNGEE. The CDR3 is 15 amino acids. The CDR3 reads CASSIAGGPYNEQFF. For the CDR3, the DNA is TGTGCCAGCAGCATAGCGGGAGGGCCCTACAATGAGCAGTTCTTC.

The chain recombines TRBV5-6 with TRBJ1-2; no definite D call. The CDR3 is 13 amino acids. The germline gives CDR1 SGHDT, CDR2 YYEEEE. Trimming stripped 4 bases from V and 3 bases from J, with 10 bases between. The CDR3 loop reads CASSAGPDYGYTF. CDR3 sequence (DNA): TGTGCCAGCAGCGCGGGTCCGGACTATGGCTACACCTTC. The whole variable domain, filled in from reference TRBV5-6 and TRBJ1-2, reads DAGVTQSPTHLIKTRGQQVTLRCSPKSGHDTVSWYQQALGQGPQFIFQYYEEEERQRGNFPDRFSGHQFPNYSSELNVNALLLGDSALYLCASSAGPDYGYTFGSGTRLTVV.

This clone was observed once. The rearrangement links TRBV14 to TRBJ2-7, with TRBD2 matching 7 bases. The V and J ends lost 1 base and 5 bases, in that order; junction bases with no gene match: 5. CDR3 size: 14 residues. Germline V gene data show CDR1 as SGHDN and CDR2 as FVKESK. Here the CDR3 DNA reads TGTGCCAGCAGCCAAGGCGGGAGCAGGAACGAGCAGTACTTC. Residues: CASSQGGSRNEQYF.

This clone has more than one count but fewer than ten. This chain uses TRBV9 with TRBJ2-3; D possibly matches TRBD1 or TRBD2 (6 bases each). Germline V gene lookup returns CDR1 SGDLS and CDR2 YYNGEE. The CDR3 spans 15 residues. Deletions cut 2 bases from V and 4 bases from J, with 14 bases between. CDR3 region: CASSVPMGGADTQYF. CDR3 nucleotide sequence: TGTGCCAGCAGCGTCCCAATGGGGGGCGCAGATACGCAGTATTTT.

J is TRBJ1-1 and V is TRBV5-1; no clear D gene. CDR3 length equals 13 residues. CDR1 and CDR2 from the germline V gene are SGHRS and YFSETQ. Trimming cost V 3 bases and J 2 bases, with 8 bases left between them. The CDR3 nucleotides read TGCGCCAGCAGCTCCCTGACAAACACTGAAGCTTTCTTT. Amino acids: CASSSLTNTEAFF.

This clone turned up a few times. The chain has TRBV29-1 and TRBJ2-5, with 9 nucleotides matching TRBD2. The V and J ends lost 6 bases and 5 bases, in that order; junction bases with no gene match: 13. The length of the CDR3 is 15 residues. Germline CDR1 and CDR2: SQVTM and ANQGSEA. The CDR3 DNA sequence: TGCAGCGTCCTCATCCTAGGGCTAGCGGGGGAGACCCAGTACTTC. It yields the protein CSVLILGLAGETQYF. Complete variable domain (other parts from reference TRBV29-1 and TRBJ2-5): SAVISQKPSRDICQRGTSLTIQCQVDSQVTMMFWYRQQPGQSLTLIATANQGSEATYESGFVIDKFPISRPNLTFSTLTVSNMSPEDSSIYLCSVLILGLAGETQYFGPGTRLLVL.

The V and J genes are TRBV18 and TRBJ2-1; 8 bases are shared with TRBD1. This CDR3 has 15 residues. Germline lookup yields CDR1 KGHSH and CDR2 LQKENI. J lost 3 bases, V lost 5 bases, and 6 bases had no gene match. The CDR3 sequence is CASSGLTGGYNEQFF. The CDR3 DNA reads as TGTGCCAGCTCAGGTCTCACAGGGGGCTACAATGAGCAGTTCTTC.

The chain links TRBV10-3 to TRBJ2-1, with 9 nucleotides matching TRBD2. CDR1 is ENHRY and CDR2 is SYGVKD in the germline V gene. CDR3 size: 16 residues. The V segment lost 1 base and the J segment 8 bases; nucleotides outside the gene matches: 9. The CDR3 DNA sequence: TGTGCCATCAGTGAGTTGAGCGGGGGGCTAACGGATGAGCAGTTCTTC. It translates to CAISELSGGLTDEQFF.

The rearrangement uses TRBV7-2 and TRBJ1-5; the D gene is possibly TRBD1 (6 bases). This CDR3 contains 14 residues. The germline V and J ends were trimmed by 3 bases and 9 bases, with 15 bases remaining between them. Germline V gives CDR1 SGHTA, CDR2 FQGNSA. In DNA form, the CDR3 reads TGTGCCAGCAGCTTCGGACAGATGAACGCGCCCCAGCATTTT. Its protein product is CASSFGQMNAPQHF.